This passage covers 31 T cell receptor beta chains from one sample sequenced in a study of blood T cell repertoires in COVID-19. Sequenced by immunoSEQ multiplex PCR; TCRdb stores in-frame clones only, minus some. The data show fewer than 250,000 clones, with just under 85% seen just once and just under 6.5% held by the top ten. The specimen was peripheral blood. These receptor sequences come from a woman aged 60-75 years with active or convalescent COVID-19.

V gene TRBV7-2 combines with J gene TRBJ1-2, with 9 positions matching TRBD1. This CDR3 is 15 amino acids long. Germline values: CDR1 SGHTA, CDR2 FQGNSA. J gave up 7 bases and V 1 base, and 7 bases lay outside the gene matches. The DNA of the CDR3 is TGTGCCAGCAGCTTAGGACTGACAGGGGGTATTGGCTACACCTTC. It encodes CASSLGLTGGIGYTF.

V gene TRBV19 combines with J gene TRBJ1-6, with TRBD1 matching 8 bases. With V trimmed by 7 bases and J by 6 bases, 2 bases remained unmatched. Germline V gene sequence: CDR1 LNHDA, CDR2 SQIVND (reference sequence). CDR3 length: 13 amino acids. CDR3 region: CASTDRGNSPLHF. CDR3 nucleotides: TGTGCCAGTACAGACAGGGGTAATTCACCCCTCCACTTT.

This chain uses TRBV28 with TRBJ1-1; D remains ambiguous. V lost 5 bases to trimming and J lost 0 bases, with 13 bases between them. This CDR3 is 15 amino acids long. From germline, CDR1 is MDHEN and CDR2 SYDVKM. CDR3 loop: CASSPPGFMNTEAFF. The CDR3, as DNA: TGTGCCAGCAGTCCTCCGGGGTTTATGAACACTGAAGCTTTCTTT.

In its sample, this clone was seen a few times. V is TRBV19 and J is TRBJ2-3, with 10 bases identical to TRBD2. The germline gives CDR1 LNHDA, CDR2 SQIVND (reference sequence). This CDR3 is 15 amino acids long. Unmatched junction bases numbered 5, after V lost 4 bases and J lost 4 bases. The CDR3 DNA is TGTGCCAGTAGTAACACCGGACTAGCGGCAGATACGCAGTATTTT. Protein sequence: CASSNTGLAADTQYF.

This sequence joins TRBV7-9 and TRBJ1-5; 8 bases match TRBD1. Losses at the gene ends were 1 base for V and 0 bases for J; bases not matched to a gene: 8. CDR1 is SEHNR and CDR2 is FQNEAQ in the germline V gene (reference sequence). The CDR3 length is 18 residues. CDR3 nucleotides: TGTGCCAGCAGCTTAGGGACAGGGATGTTCAATAGCAATCAGCCCCAGCATTTT. Translated: CASSLGTGMFNSNQPQHF.

The CDR3 sequence: CASSLVVAAYEQYF. The CDR3 nucleotides are TGTGCCAGCAGCTTAGTGGTGGCAGCCTACGAGCAGTACTTC. The V and J genes are TRBV11-2 and TRBJ2-7; D call uncertain. The CDR3 is 14 amino acids. V was clipped by 1 base and J by 2 bases, with 9 bases between them. Per germline, CDR1 SGHAT and CDR2 FQNNGV.

J is TRBJ2-7 and V is TRBV7-9, with 7 bases identical to TRBD2. Germline V gene data show CDR1 as SEHNR and CDR2 as FQNEAQ (reference sequence). The CDR3 is 14 amino acids. V was pared by 0 bases and J by 5 bases, with 4 bases of the junction left unmatched. This CDR3 is CASSLAGLGHEQYF. CDR3 nucleotides: TGTGCCAGCAGCTTAGCCGGACTAGGTCACGAGCAGTACTTC.

The chain couples TRBV5-1 to TRBJ1-2; perhaps TRBD1 as D (5 bases). V was shortened by 0 bases and J by 6 bases, with 15 bases between the two germline ends. The V gene's germline CDR1 is SGHRS and CDR2 YFSETQ. This CDR3 region has 15 residues. CDR3 nucleotides: TGCGCCAGCAGCTTGGAGCAGGGTCGGAGAAATGGCTACACCTTC. This gives the protein CASSLEQGRRNGYTF. The variable domain in full, with the rest retrieved from reference TRBV5-1 and TRBJ1-2, is KAGVTQTPRYLIKTRGQQVTLSCSPISGHRSVSWYQQTPGQGLQFLFEYFSETQRNKGNFPGRFSGRQFSNSRSEMNVSTLELGDSALYLCASSLEQGRRNGYTFGSGTRLTVV.

The chain combines TRBV30 with TRBJ1-2; maybe TRBD1 (6 bases). CDR3 size: 17 residues. Per germline, CDR1 GTSNPN and CDR2 SVGIG (reference sequence). V lost 1 base and J 7 bases, leaving 25 bases between the germline ends. The CDR3 protein is CAWSALHTGKGVSGYTF. CDR3 DNA: TGTGCCTGGAGTGCCCTCCACACAGGGAAAGGAGTGAGTGGCTACACCTTC.

This chain uses TRBV4-2 with TRBJ2-3, with D perhaps TRBD1 (5 bases). The CDR3 runs to 17 residues. Looked up from germline, CDR1 is LGHNA and CDR2 is YNFKEQ. V lost 0 bases and J lost 1, with 14 bases in between. CDR3: CASSQESLLRGTDTQYF. The CDR3 nucleotides read TGTGCCAGCAGCCAAGAATCTCTCCTCAGGGGCACAGATACGCAGTATTTT.

The chain employs TRBV7-2 and TRBJ2-3, with 8 bases identical to TRBD2. The CDR3 is made up of 16 amino acids. The V segment lost 3 bases and the J segment 0 bases; nucleotides outside the gene matches: 5. Germline loops: CDR1 SGHTA, CDR2 FQGNSA. DNA for the CDR3: TGTGCCAGCAGCTTCAGGGCTAGCGGGAGCACAGATACGCAGTATTTT. Translation gives CASSFRASGSTDTQYF.

J is TRBJ2-1 and V is TRBV28; 8 bases agree with TRBD1. With 5 bases clipped from V and 6 bases from J, the junction kept 9 bases outside the gene matches. The V gene's germline CDR1 is MDHEN and CDR2 SYDVKM. The CDR3 contains 15 residues. The chain's CDR3 is CASSTTGGVVNEQFF. In nucleotides, the CDR3 is TGTGCCAGCAGTACCACAGGGGGAGTAGTCAATGAGCAGTTCTTC.

This sequence joins TRBV3-1 (or the pseudogene TRBV3-2) and TRBJ2-5, with 13 nucleotides matching TRBD2. CDR3 length equals 16 residues. Germline values: CDR1 LGHDT, CDR2 YNNKEL (reference sequence). J was trimmed by 1 base and V by 5 bases; bases with no gene match: 4. The CDR3 sequence is CASSFGLAGVQETQYF. The CDR3 DNA sequence: TGTGCCAGCAGCTTCGGACTAGCGGGGGTCCAAGAGACCCAGTACTTC.

This chain links TRBV4-1 with TRBJ2-1; 11 positions match TRBD2. Germline trimming cut 2 bases from V and 6 bases from J; bases unmatched to any gene: 6. This CDR3 has 16 residues. Germline V gene sequence: CDR1 MGHRA, CDR2 YSYEKL. In DNA form, the CDR3 reads TGCGCCAGCAGCCAACCCGGGACTAGCGGCCTCAATGAGCAGTTCTTC. This codes for CASSQPGTSGLNEQFF.

The J gene is TRBJ2-5, the V gene TRBV19; D is perhaps TRBD1 (7 bases). The CDR3 extends over 13 amino acids. Germline V CDR1 and CDR2: LNHDA, SQIVND (reference sequence). Trimming stripped 4 bases from V and 5 bases from J, with 11 bases between. CDR3 sequence reads: CASSTTGRETQYF. CDR3 nucleotides: TGTGCCAGTAGTACGACAGGGAGGGAGACCCAGTACTTC.

The rearrangement joins TRBV6-5 to TRBJ1-2, with TRBD1 as a possible D gene (6 bases). Per the germline V gene, CDR1 is MNHEY and CDR2 is SVGAGI. Deletions cut 6 bases from V and 3 bases from J, with 8 bases between. CDR3 size: 12 residues. The CDR3 here is CASSRTDYGYTF. CDR3 nucleotide sequence: TGTGCCAGCAGCCGGACAGACTATGGCTACACCTTC.

V gene TRBV3-1 (or the pseudogene TRBV3-2) combines with J gene TRBJ2-1; 10 bases are shared with TRBD2. The CDR3 is made up of 15 amino acids. Germline V lookup: CDR1 LGHDT, CDR2 YNNKEL (reference sequence). Trimming took 4 bases from V and 3 from J; bases not matched to a gene: 3. The CDR3 DNA follows: TGTGCCAGCAGCCTCGGACTAGCGGACTACAATGAGCAGTTCTTC. This gives the protein CASSLGLADYNEQFF.

The chain carries TRBV7-9 and TRBJ1-2; maybe TRBD1 (5 bases). The CDR3 has 15 amino acids. V was trimmed by 5 bases and J by 5 bases, leaving 18 bases between them. Germline lookup yields CDR1 SEHNR and CDR2 FQNEAQ (reference sequence). The CDR3 protein is CASSTGAARQYGYTF. CDR3 sequence (DNA): TGTGCCAGCAGCACTGGGGCAGCCCGACAATATGGCTACACCTTC.

This clone was observed a single time. This may come from a read error, since a much larger clone is one base off. This chain uses TRBV7-9 with TRBJ1-2; TRBD1 aligns across 7 bases. The ends lost 1 base at V and 6 bases at J; junction bases unmatched: 2. The length of the CDR3 is 13 residues. CDR1 and CDR2 (germline): SEHNR, FQNEAQ (reference sequence). CDR3 region: CASSLGQGNGYTF. In DNA form, the CDR3 reads TGTGCCAGCAGCTTAGGACAGGGAAATGGCTACACCTTC. Full variable domain (rest looked up from reference TRBV7-9 and TRBJ1-2): DTGVSQNPRHKITKRGQNVTFRCDPISEHNRLYWYRQTLGQGPEFLTYFQNEAQLEKSRLLSDRFSAERPKGSFSTLEIQRTEQGDSAMYLCASSLGQGNGYTFGSGTRLTVV.

The J gene is TRBJ1-1, the V gene TRBV30; no firm D call. The CDR3 consists of 17 residues. Germline lookup yields CDR1 GTSNPN and CDR2 SVGIG (reference sequence). The V end lost 3 bases, the J end lost 8 bases, and 28 bases lay between the germline ends. CDR3 bases: TGTGCCTGGAGATGGGGTACGTATAGGGAAGTAGCGGTGGAAGCTTTCTTT. Protein sequence: CAWRWGTYREVAVEAFF.

V gene TRBV15 combines with J gene TRBJ2-3, with TRBD2 matching 8 bases. The V gene's germline CDR1 is LNHNV and CDR2 YYDKDF (reference sequence). The CDR3 runs 16 residues. The ends lost 3 bases at V and 4 bases at J; junction bases unmatched: 9. The DNA for the CDR3 is TGTGCCACCAGCAGTGAGCGCCGGGGGGGCCCAGATACGCAGTATTTT. Residues: CATSSERRGGPDTQYF.

The J gene is TRBJ2-1, the V gene TRBV2; possibly TRBD2 for D (5 bases). The CDR3 is 12 residues long. Germline CDR1 and CDR2: SNHLY and FYNNEI. The germline V and J ends were trimmed by 7 bases and 10 bases, with 14 bases remaining between them. The chain's CDR3 is CASNTGRREQFF. The DNA of the CDR3 is TGTGCCAGCAATACCGGCCGGAGGGAGCAGTTCTTC.

There are a few counts of this clone. The chain carries TRBV2 and TRBJ1-2, with D perhaps TRBD1 (6 bases). This CDR3 comprises 13 residues. CDR1 SNHLY and CDR2 FYNNEI come from the germline V gene. Between the trimmed V and J ends, which lost 7 bases and 7 bases, there was a span of 16 bases. The CDR3 loop is CASNAYTGFGYTF. The CDR3 coding sequence is TGTGCCAGCAATGCATATACAGGGTTTGGCTACACCTTC.

The chain combines TRBV10-3 with TRBJ1-2; 9 bases are shared with TRBD1. V dropped 7 bases and J dropped 3; count of bases not matched to a gene: 9. The CDR3 extends over 15 amino acids. Per the germline V gene, CDR1 is ENHRY and CDR2 is SYGVKD. CDR3 coding DNA: TGTGCCATCAACCGAGGACAGGGGCAGGACTATGGCTACACCTTC. Its translation is CAINRGQGQDYGYTF.

The CDR3 DNA reads TGTGCCAGCAGAGGGGAAGAGACCCAGTACTTC. It codes for CASRGEETQYF. The chain is built from TRBV2 and TRBJ2-5; perhaps TRBD1 as D (5 bases). Germline loops: CDR1 SNHLY, CDR2 FYNNEI. CDR3 length: 11 amino acids. Trimming removed 6 bases at V and 3 bases at J, with 5 bases between.

The chain uses TRBV2 and TRBJ2-3; a weak D match, TRBD2 (5 bases). The CDR3 has 16 amino acids. Germline values: CDR1 SNHLY, CDR2 FYNNEI. V lost 6 bases to trimming and J lost 0 bases, with 16 bases between them. CDR3: CASRIRGIPSTDTQYF. The CDR3 DNA sequence: TGTGCCAGCAGAATTCGGGGTATTCCTAGCACAGATACGCAGTATTTT. Supplemented by reference TRBV2 and TRBJ2-3, the full variable domain reads EPEVTQTPSHQVTQMGQEVILRCVPISNHLYFYWYRQILGQKVEFLVSFYNNEISEKSEIFDDQFSVERPDGSNFTLKIRSTKLEDSAMYFCASRIRGIPSTDTQYFGPGTRLTVL.

The rearrangement links TRBV6-5 to TRBJ2-1; 7 bases are a match to TRBD1. The trim removed 7 bases at V and 2 bases at J, leaving 8 bases unmatched. CDR3 size: 15 residues. Germline values: CDR1 MNHEY, CDR2 SVGAGI. CDR3 in DNA: TGTGCCAGCAACGACAGAGGGGGCGCCTACAATGAGCAGTTCTTC. Amino acid sequence: CASNDRGGAYNEQFF.

The rearrangement uses TRBV7-8 and TRBJ2-3; 7 bases map to TRBD2. Trimming removed 4 bases from V and 5 bases from J; junction bases left unmatched: 6. The CDR3 totals 14 residues. Germline lookup yields CDR1 SGHVS and CDR2 FQNEAQ. CDR3: CASSWGGVLDTQYF. DNA of the CDR3: TGTGCCAGCAGCTGGGGGGGGGTCTTAGATACGCAGTATTTT.

The sample holds one count of this clone. The chain couples TRBV27 to TRBJ1-5, with TRBD1 matching 8 bases. V lost 5 bases to trimming and J lost 4 bases; unmatched junction nucleotides: 13. Per the germline V gene, CDR1 is MNHEY and CDR2 is SMNVEV (reference sequence). The CDR3 runs to 17 residues. The CDR3 DNA reads as TGTGCCAGCAGTCCATACCCCCTTGGACAGGGAAATCAGCCCCAGCATTTT. This codes for CASSPYPLGQGNQPQHF.

This chain connects TRBV15 to TRBJ2-1, with 8 bases fitting TRBD2. J gave up 7 bases and V 0 bases, and 2 bases lay outside the gene matches. There are 14 residues in the CDR3. Germline CDR1 is LNHNV and CDR2 is YYDKDF (reference sequence). The CDR3 sequence is CATSRDRGGNEQFF. CDR3 DNA sequence: TGTGCCACCAGCAGAGATCGGGGGGGAAATGAGCAGTTCTTC.

The chain links TRBV7-2 to TRBJ2-4, with D possibly matching TRBD1 (6 bases). The V gene lost 4 bases and the J gene lost 4 bases, with 11 bases spanning the gap. CDR3 size: 14 residues. The germline V gene has CDR1 SGHTA and CDR2 FQGNSA. The CDR3 DNA reads as TGTGCCAGCAGCTCATCCGGGACAAAAAACATTCAGTACTTC. Translated, it gives CASSSSGTKNIQYF.